This TCR beta chain was documented in a study of blood T cells in healthy people across ages. The study's findings and limits: Age brought a roughly linear fall in TCR beta diversity measured per million T cells.

Worth noting for this clonotype: Its antigen remains unidentified.

Alongside a J-beta primer mix, a sample-barcoded 5' primer served in a second PCR lasting about 7 to 11 cycles. Every molecule of cDNA carried a tag from a template-switch adaptor with 12 random nucleotides. Using its own MiXCR run on the 5' RACE reads, TCRdb lists one record per CDR3 protein. This sample has about 1,000,000 distinct CDR3 sequences, with 45% found just once. Sequenced input: blood. The sequence was collected from a woman aged 55-69 years in good health.

The CDR3 is CSARGPGGLGNPAPQEQYF. The CDR3 bases are TGCAGTGCTAGAGGGCCGGGGGGGTTGGGTAATCCGGCTCCCCAGGAGCAGTACTTC. V and J are TRBV20-1 and TRBJ2-5, with TRBD2 matching 8 bases. Germline CDR1 and CDR2: DFQATT and SNEGSKA (reference sequence). The trim removed 1 base at V and 11 bases at J, leaving 27 bases unmatched. CDR3 length: 19 amino acids.